This TCR beta chain was documented in a study of control samples from healthy donors and cancer patients (dated by TCRdb to between 2020 and 2021). In regard to this clone: No cognate antigen has been identified for it. The input lacks base qualities; no much larger clone sits a single base away.

Taken from cysteine to phenylalanine, the CDR3 has 15 residues. Just CDR3 DNA is preserved here, 45 bases in frame from base 1. V loses 7 bases of germline sequence and J loses 0 bases, and the interval between the two ends is 10 bases. The germline V gene (reference sequence) gives CDR1 as MNHEY and CDR2 as SMNVEV. Library preparation used the immunoSEQ multiplex PCR assay. TCRdb took this table from immuneACCESS and kept in-frame rearrangements with V and J called. Such tables lack part of the clones; where checked against another copy, unresolved V genes explain under half of the gap, and the rest is unexplained. Recorded for this sample are roughly 160,000 clones; about 91% of them occurred a single time. In total, the top ten clones hold roughly 5% of the sample.

This TCR was recovered from a woman aged 25 to 45 in good health. This chain joins TRBV27 to TRBJ1-6; no D gene can be assigned with confidence. Source material: blood. In nucleotide form, the sequence is TGTGCCAGCACCGGCGGGAGCTCCTATAATTCACCCCTCCACTTT. Protein translation: CASTGGSSYNSPLHF.